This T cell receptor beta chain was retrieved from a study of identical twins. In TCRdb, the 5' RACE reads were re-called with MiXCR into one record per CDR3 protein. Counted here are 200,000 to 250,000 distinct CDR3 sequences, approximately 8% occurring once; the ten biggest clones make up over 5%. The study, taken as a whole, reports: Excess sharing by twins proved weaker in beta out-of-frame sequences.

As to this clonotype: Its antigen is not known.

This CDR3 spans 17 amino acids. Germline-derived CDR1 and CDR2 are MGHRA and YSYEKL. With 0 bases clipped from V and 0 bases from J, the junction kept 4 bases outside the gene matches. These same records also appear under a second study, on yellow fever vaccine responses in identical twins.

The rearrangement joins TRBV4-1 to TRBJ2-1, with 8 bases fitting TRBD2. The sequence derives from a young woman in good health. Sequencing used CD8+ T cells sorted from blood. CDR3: CASSQESSGSSYNEQFF. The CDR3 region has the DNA TGCGCCAGCAGCCAAGAGTCCAGCGGGAGCTCCTACAATGAGCAGTTCTTC.